The sequence of this T cell receptor (beta chain) was determined in a study of shared clonotypes between healthy human individuals. Per the germline V gene, CDR1 is LGHNA and CDR2 is YSLEER. V was pared by 4 bases and J by 8 bases, with 8 bases of the junction left unmatched. The CDR3 runs to 16 residues. The data were produced by immunoSEQ multiplex PCR, yet TCRdb's version contains in-frame clones alone and is incomplete. Of roughly 700,000 clones in the sample, about 90% were seen once. As to this clone: The antigen is undetermined.

Study outcomes and limitations: What limited the represented genetic and exposure-history diversity was the small number of donors.

The chain is built from TRBV4-3 and TRBJ2-1; 13 bases agree with TRBD2. This clonotype was obtained from a man between 18 and 35 years old in good health. Some clones in this sample may be carry-over from other donors' samples. The sample was memory CD8+ T cells from PBMCs. The subset is: CD45RO+ cells pooled with CCR7-negative TemRA cells. The CDR3 loop is CASSLRTSGSVDEQFF. In nucleotides, the CDR3 is TGCGCCAGCAGCCTCCGGACTAGCGGGAGTGTAGATGAGCAGTTCTTC.